The 13 T cell receptor beta chains presented below share a single source sample, sequenced in a study of memory CD4+ T cells and cytomegalovirus serostatus. Single viable CD3+CD4+CD8-CD45RO+ cells were sorted as the memory CD4+ T cells. The data were produced by immunoSEQ multiplex PCR, yet TCRdb's version contains in-frame clones alone and is incomplete. The table includes about 58,000 clones, 82% detected once. The sequencing sample was made of memory CD4+ T cells from blood. The receptors stem from an adult in good health and CMV-seronegative. Some clones in this sample may be carry-over from other donors' samples.

V gene TRBV29-1 combines with J gene TRBJ2-1; TRBD2 agrees at 7 bases. V was pared by 7 bases and J by 1 base, with 4 bases of the junction left unmatched. The germline V gene has CDR1 SQVTM and CDR2 ANQGSEA. The CDR3 runs 13 residues. CDR3 residues: CSGSSGSYNEQFF. DNA for the CDR3: TGCAGCGGATCTAGCGGATCCTACAATGAGCAGTTCTTC.

This clone was recorded once. The V and J genes are TRBV5-4 and TRBJ2-2; D not certain. The CDR3 is made up of 14 amino acids. Germline values: CDR1 SGHNT, CDR2 YYREEE (reference sequence). With 4 bases removed from V and 7 bases from J, the gap between germline ends came to 14 bases. The CDR3 DNA is TGTGCCAGCAGCCCCCCAAACCCCGACGGGGAGCTGTTTTTT. Protein product: CASSPPNPDGELFF.

The chain recombines TRBV19 with TRBJ2-1; D unclear. CDR3 size: 15 residues. V was cut by 9 bases and J by 0 bases, with 15 bases left in between. Germline V gene sequence: CDR1 LNHDA, CDR2 SQIVND (reference sequence). The CDR3 DNA sequence: TGTGCCAGCCGGATATTTTCGAGCTCCTACAATGAGCAGTTCTTC. It is translated as CASRIFSSSYNEQFF.

This chain uses TRBV2 with TRBJ2-5, with 11 bases that match TRBD1. This CDR3 contains 14 residues. After removal of 6 bases from V and 4 bases from J, the junction contained 4 bases not matched to a gene. Germline V lookup: CDR1 SNHLY, CDR2 FYNNEI. For the CDR3, the DNA is TGTGCCAGCAGGGCGGGACAGGGGGGAGAGACCCAGTACTTC. Encoded protein: CASRAGQGGETQYF.

This chain joins TRBV4-2 and TRBJ1-6; D remains ambiguous. Germline V gene lookup returns CDR1 LGHNA and CDR2 YNFKEQ. V shed 0 bases and J shed 11 bases, with 14 bases lying between them. The CDR3 totals 15 residues. DNA of the CDR3: TGTGCCAGCAGCCAAGATCTCACTGCCGTTACACCCCTCCACTTT. It specifies CASSQDLTAVTPLHF.

V and J are TRBV28 and TRBJ1-2; a possible D gene is TRBD1 (5 bases). CDR1 is MDHEN and CDR2 is SYDVKM in the germline V gene. The germline V and J ends were trimmed by 3 bases and 12 bases, with 14 bases remaining between them. This CDR3 is 12 amino acids long. The DNA of the CDR3 is TGTGCCAGCAGTTTTACGGGGGTTTCCCACACCTTC. This gives the protein CASSFTGVSHTF.

The chain has TRBV30 and TRBJ2-2; TRBD1 or TRBD2 may be the D gene (6 bases each). Trimming cost V 3 bases and J 9 bases, with 11 bases left between them. Germline V gene lookup returns CDR1 GTSNPN and CDR2 SVGIG (reference sequence). The CDR3 has 12 residues. The DNA for the CDR3 is TGTGCCTGGAGCCCTCGGGGGCGGGAGCTGTTTTTT. Its protein is CAWSPRGRELFF.

This clone appeared a single time. The chain links TRBV2 to TRBJ1-1; possibly TRBD1 for D (5 bases). Germline-derived CDR1 and CDR2 are SNHLY and FYNNEI. The CDR3 sequence is 14 residues long. V gave up 8 bases and J gave up 6 bases, with 19 bases separating them. CDR3 protein: CASETGVHNAEAFF. For the CDR3, the DNA is TGTGCCAGCGAGACGGGGGTCCACAACGCTGAAGCTTTCTTT.

The chain recombines TRBV7-9 with TRBJ1-5, with 8 bases identical to TRBD1. This CDR3 comprises 14 residues. Trimming at V came to 5 bases and at J to 5 bases, leaving 5 bases not matched to a gene. The germline CDR1 and CDR2 sequences are SEHNR and FQNEAQ (reference sequence). CDR3 DNA sequence: TGTGCCAGCAGCACGGGACAGGACTATCAGCCCCAGCATTTT. This encodes CASSTGQDYQPQHF.

The J gene is TRBJ2-7, the V gene TRBV14, with D hard to call. Per the germline V gene, CDR1 is SGHDN and CDR2 is FVKESK. V was cut by 4 bases and J by 6 bases, with 10 bases left in between. The CDR3 totals 12 residues. The CDR3 bases are TGTGCCAGCAGCCGATCCCATTTCGAGCAGTACTTC. The encoded protein is CASSRSHFEQYF.

V is TRBV18 and J is TRBJ2-7, with D hard to call. Germline assignment: CDR1 KGHSH and CDR2 LQKENI. The CDR3 is 13 amino acids. Deletions cut 2 bases from V and 7 bases from J, with 12 bases between. This chain's CDR3 is CASSPSPTREQYF. In nucleotides, the CDR3 is TGTGCCAGCTCACCAAGCCCGACGCGGGAGCAGTACTTC.

This clone was seen only once. This chain joins TRBV14 and TRBJ2-5; unclear D gene. Germline CDR1 reads SGHDN; CDR2 reads FVKESK. The CDR3 is 11 amino acids. Trimming shortened V by 2 bases and J by 4 bases, and 2 bases separated the two germline ends. Here the CDR3 reads CASSQRETQYF. CDR3 DNA sequence: TGTGCCAGCAGCCAAAGAGAGACCCAGTACTTC.

V gene TRBV25-1 combines with J gene TRBJ2-7, with D perhaps TRBD1 (5 bases). V lost 3 bases, J lost 0 bases, and 18 bases lay in between. The CDR3 runs to 17 residues. CDR1 is MGHDK and CDR2 is SYGVNS in the germline V gene. CDR3 DNA sequence: TGTGCCAGCAGTGATTGGCAGGGTACCTCAAGCTCCTACGAGCAGTACTTC. This encodes CASSDWQGTSSSYEQYF.